Listed below are T cell receptor beta chains from one sample, sequenced in a study of blood T cell repertoires in COVID-19. Profiled with immunoSEQ multiplex PCR; TCRdb holds only in-frame clones, not every one. In the table there are fewer than 110,000 clones, 70% to 90% of which are singletons. Sequenced input: peripheral blood. The receptor set was obtained from a man aged 50 to 60 in a cohort sampled during active COVID-19. The CDR3 runs from the conserved cysteine through the conserved F or W. Each record gives: clone size, V gene, D gene, J gene, CDR3 protein, CDR3 DNA. A D gene is named only where the DNA matches it firmly. Expanded clones get a size class; other rows say once, few or many, or leave the size out.

NA	TRBV6-1	NA	TRBJ2-3	CASSEYRLVGTTDTQYF	TGTGCCAGCAGTGAATATAGGCTAGTTGGCACCACAGATACGCAGTATTTT
NA	TRBV2	NA	TRBJ1-1	CASRGYAISNTEAFF	TGTGCCAGCCGGGGATACGCAATATCGAACACTGAAGCTTTCTTT
NA	TRBV19	NA	TRBJ2-6	CASSMQGTGANVLTF	TGTGCCAGTAGTATGCAGGGCACAGGGGCCAACGTCCTGACTTTC
NA	TRBV3-1/TRBV3-2	NA	TRBJ2-2	CASSRTGSGELFF	TGTGCCAGCAGCCGCACAGGATCCGGGGAGCTGTTTTTT
NA	TRBV11-3	NA	TRBJ1-1	CASSLRVSLNTEAFF	TGTGCCAGCAGCTTACGAGTGAGCTTGAACACTGAAGCTTTCTTT
NA	TRBV2	TRBD1	TRBJ2-5	CASSAQGMETQYF	TGTGCCAGCAGCGCACAGGGGATGGAGACCCAGTACTTC
NA	TRBV5-1	TRBD1	TRBJ1-4	CASSLKGAGEKLFF	TGCGCCAGCAGCTTGAAGGGGGCAGGAGAAAAACTGTTTTTT
NA	TRBV9	NA	TRBJ1-1	CASSAPPTEVWNTEAFF	TGTGCCAGCAGCGCCCCCCCGACAGAAGTCTGGAACACTGAAGCTTTCTTT
NA	TRBV7-6	NA	TRBJ1-3	CASSLFSSQAPGNTIYF	TGTGCCAGCAGCTTATTCAGCTCACAGGCCCCTGGAAACACCATATATTTT
NA	TRBV14	NA	TRBJ2-1	CASSLTMVAANEQFF	TGTGCCAGCAGCCTAACAATGGTCGCGGCAAATGAGCAGTTCTTC
NA	TRBV6-4	NA	TRBJ2-1	CASGFGNYNEQFF	TGTGCCAGCGGATTCGGGAACTACAATGAGCAGTTCTTC
few	TRBV7-9	TRBD1	TRBJ1-6	CASSLWTGDNSPLHF	TGTGCCAGCAGCCTCTGGACAGGGGACAATTCACCCCTCCACTTT
NA	TRBV18	TRBD1	TRBJ1-2	CASSPGPGTGSATYGYTF	TGTGCCAGCTCACCTGGTCCCGGGACAGGGTCCGCAACCTATGGCTACACCTTC
NA	TRBV27	TRBD1	TRBJ2-1	CASSLETGANEQFF	TGTGCCAGCAGTTTAGAGACAGGGGCTAATGAGCAGTTCTTC
NA	TRBV5-1	NA	TRBJ1-6	CASQDYNNSPLHF	TGCGCCAGCCAAGATTACAATAATTCACCCCTCCACTTT
NA	TRBV12-3/TRBV12-4	NA	TRBJ2-7	CASSVATGEQYF	TGTGCCAGCAGTGTGGCCACGGGCGAGCAGTACTTC
NA	TRBV7-3	TRBD2	TRBJ2-3	CASQPSGGDTQYF	TGTGCCAGCCAACCCAGCGGGGGAGATACGCAGTATTTT
NA	TRBV7-8	TRBD1	TRBJ1-2	CASSLRGLDGYTF	TGTGCCAGCAGCTTGAGGGGGCTGGATGGCTACACCTTC
NA	TRBV5-1	TRBD1	TRBJ1-2	CASSPAGTAYGYTF	TGCGCCAGCAGCCCGGCCGGGACAGCCTATGGCTACACCTTC
NA	TRBV19	TRBD2	TRBJ2-1	CASRTSGAYNEQFF	TGTGCCAGTAGGACTAGCGGGGCCTACAATGAGCAGTTCTTC
NA	TRBV5-4	TRBD1	TRBJ1-4	CASSPGGTGLGEKLFF	TGTGCCAGCAGCCCGGGGGGGACAGGGCTTGGCGAAAAACTGTTTTTT
NA	TRBV28	NA	TRBJ2-1	CASSSGGSYNEQFF	TGTGCCAGCAGTTCCGGCGGCTCCTACAATGAGCAGTTCTTC
once	TRBV7-2	NA	TRBJ2-7	CASSFRPSSFYEQYF	TGTGCCAGCAGCTTCCGTCCCTCTAGCTTCTACGAGCAGTACTTC